One sample yielded the 19 T cell receptor beta chains listed below, sequenced in a study of cytomegalovirus exposure and HLA in healthy donors. PCR involved 60 Vbeta and 13 Jbeta primers. Assay: immunoSEQ multiplex PCR; the TCRdb copy retains only in-frame clones and omits some. Of over 150,000 clones in the sample, 65% to 70% were seen once. Sequencing was carried out using PBMCs. These TCRs come from a young woman in good health and CMV-seropositive.

Only a few counts were recorded for this clone. This chain connects TRBV5-4 to TRBJ2-1; perhaps TRBD1 as D (5 bases). Per germline, CDR1 SGHNT and CDR2 YYREEE (reference sequence). Trimming stripped 0 bases from V and 1 base from J, with 11 bases between. CDR3 length: 16 residues. CDR3 loop: CASSLEGPGSYNEQFF. The DNA for the CDR3 is TGTGCCAGCAGCTTGGAGGGCCCAGGGTCCTACAATGAGCAGTTCTTC.

This chain's CDR3 is CSVEGMLGSDGYTF. The CDR3 nucleotides read TGCAGCGTTGAGGGTATGTTGGGGAGCGACGGCTACACCTTC. This chain uses TRBV29-1 with TRBJ1-2; D gene uncertain. The CDR3 spans 14 residues. V gave up 3 bases and J gave up 8 bases, with 19 bases separating them. Germline V gives CDR1 SQVTM, CDR2 ANQGSEA.

This clone was seen more than once but under ten times. The chain has TRBV4-1 and TRBJ1-4; D gene uncertain. Per germline, CDR1 MGHRA and CDR2 YSYEKL. V shed 1 base and J shed 2 bases, with 5 bases lying between them. CDR3 length: 14 residues. The CDR3 DNA sequence: TGCGCCAGCAGCCAAGGGCAGACTAATGAAAAACTGTTTTTT. Protein sequence: CASSQGQTNEKLFF.

Comments on this clone: The junction shows a germline mismatch at one end, possibly a read error. This chain links TRBV7-6 with TRBJ2-7; TRBD2 matches 9 bases. Germline assignment: CDR1 SGHVS and CDR2 FNYEAQ. The CDR3 consists of 14 residues. The CDR3 loop reads CASSLALAGSKTDF. In DNA form, the CDR3 reads TGTGCCAGCAGCTTAGCGCTAGCGGGGTCTAAGACAGACTTC.

The V call is TRBV5-5, the J call TRBJ2-5; 13 bases are a match to TRBD2. There are 16 residues in the CDR3. Germline lookup yields CDR1 SGHKS and CDR2 YYEKEE (reference sequence). V was clipped by 4 bases and J by 5 bases; unmatched bases: 8. CDR3 sequence reads: CASSLLAGGRAETQYF. CDR3 bases: TGTGCCAGCAGCCTACTAGCGGGAGGGCGGGCGGAGACCCAGTACTTC.

The CDR3 nucleotides are TGTGCCACCAGCAGAGATTCCTTTACTGCGGGCCCCACAGATACGCAGTATTTT. The encoded protein is CATSRDSFTAGPTDTQYF. The rearrangement joins TRBV15 to TRBJ2-3; D possibly corresponds to TRBD2 (5 bases). This CDR3 contains 18 residues. The germline CDR1 and CDR2 sequences are LNHNV and YYDKDF (reference sequence). Trimming stripped 0 bases from V and 2 bases from J, with 18 bases between.

This chain uses TRBV5-1 with TRBJ1-4; D is ambiguous. Trimming removed 4 bases from V and 7 bases from J, with 14 bases in between. The CDR3 spans 14 residues. Germline V CDR1 and CDR2: SGHRS, YFSETQ. CDR3 region: CASSDSTSGEKLFF. The CDR3 nucleotides are TGCGCCAGCAGCGACTCCACTTCGGGTGAAAAACTGTTTTTT. Based on the CDR3 plus reference TRBV5-1 and TRBJ1-4, the full variable domain is KAGVTQTPRYLIKTRGQQVTLSCSPISGHRSVSWYQQTPGQGLQFLFEYFSETQRNKGNFPGRFSGRQFSNSRSEMNVSTLELGDSALYLCASSDSTSGEKLFFGSGTQLSVL.

The V and J genes are TRBV28 and TRBJ2-7, with D tentatively TRBD1 (5 bases). Germline-derived CDR1 and CDR2 are MDHEN and SYDVKM. Trimming removed 3 bases at V and 1 base at J, with 13 bases between. CDR3 length: 15 residues. This CDR3 reads CASSFGYQGSYEQYF. CDR3 nucleotides: TGTGCCAGCAGTTTCGGCTACCAGGGTTCCTACGAGCAGTACTTC.

The rearrangement uses TRBV4-3 and TRBJ1-2, with 12 bases matching TRBD1. The V gene's germline CDR1 is LGHNA and CDR2 YSLEER. The CDR3 covers 15 residues. Germline trimming cut 0 bases from V and 7 bases from J; bases unmatched to any gene: 3. The CDR3 protein is CASSQDSGQGAGYTF. Written as DNA, the CDR3 is TGCGCCAGCAGCCAAGATTCGGGACAGGGGGCTGGCTACACCTTC.

The V gene is TRBV27, the J gene TRBJ1-1, with TRBD1 as a possible D gene (5 bases). The ends were cut back, 2 bases at V and 0 bases at J, with 19 bases in the middle. Germline V lookup: CDR1 MNHEY, CDR2 SMNVEV (reference sequence). This CDR3 is 18 amino acids long. The CDR3 spells CASSLAPYGGRVNTEAFF. CDR3 coding DNA: TGTGCCAGCAGTTTAGCCCCATACGGGGGTCGGGTGAACACTGAAGCTTTCTTT.

The chain combines TRBV27 with TRBJ2-7, with 8 positions matching TRBD2. Germline CDR1 is MNHEY and CDR2 is SMNVEV (reference sequence). V dropped 7 bases and J dropped 5; count of bases not matched to a gene: 16. This CDR3 contains 16 residues. CDR3 sequence reads: CASIRLAGLPYHEQYF. CDR3 DNA: TGTGCCAGCATTCGATTAGCGGGACTCCCTTACCACGAGCAGTACTTC.

CDR3: CASSPRDRQETQYF. The CDR3 DNA reads TGTGCCAGCTCACCACGGGACAGACAAGAGACCCAGTACTTC. The chain carries TRBV18 and TRBJ2-5; 7 bases match TRBD1. CDR3 length: 14 residues. From germline, CDR1 is KGHSH and CDR2 LQKENI. The ends lost 1 base at V and 2 bases at J; junction bases unmatched: 1.

This rearrangement joins TRBV5-1 to TRBJ2-6, with D possibly TRBD2 on 7 matching bases. The CDR3 consists of 17 residues. Germline CDR1 and CDR2: SGHRS and YFSETQ. Trimming left V 1 base short and J 2 bases short, with 13 bases between. CDR3 residues: CASSLTGGQAGANVLTF. As DNA, the CDR3 is TGCGCCAGCAGCTTGACCGGGGGGCAGGCTGGGGCCAACGTCCTGACTTTC. The whole variable domain, filled in from reference TRBV5-1 and TRBJ2-6, reads KAGVTQTPRYLIKTRGQQVTLSCSPISGHRSVSWYQQTPGQGLQFLFEYFSETQRNKGNFPGRFSGRQFSNSRSEMNVSTLELGDSALYLCASSLTGGQAGANVLTFGAGSRLTVL.

The sample holds a few counts of this clone. The CDR3 DNA sequence: TGTGCCAGCAGCCAGAACAGGGGATGGAACACTGAAGCTTTCTTT. Protein product: CASSQNRGWNTEAFF. This chain joins TRBV6-5 and TRBJ1-1; TRBD1 matches at 7 bases. The germline gives CDR1 MNHEY, CDR2 SVGAGI. The V gene end was trimmed by 6 bases and the J gene end by 1 base; junction bases not matched to a gene: 8. The CDR3 consists of 15 residues.

The J gene is TRBJ2-1, the V gene TRBV27, with 8 bases fitting TRBD2. The germline V gene has CDR1 MNHEY and CDR2 SMNVEV (reference sequence). V shed 6 bases and J 0 bases; nucleotides not matched to a gene: 4. The CDR3 is made up of 15 amino acids. The CDR3 DNA is TGTGCCAGCAGACCCACTAGCGGCTCCTACAATGAGCAGTTCTTC. This codes for CASRPTSGSYNEQFF.

This clone was counted a few times. This sequence joins TRBV5-1 and TRBJ2-7; 8 nucleotides agree with TRBD1. Trimming took 5 bases from V and 6 from J; bases not matched to a gene: 7. This CDR3 comprises 13 residues. The V gene's germline CDR1 is SGHRS and CDR2 YFSETQ. Here the CDR3 DNA reads TGCGCCAGCAGGGGGGCAGGGGGCATCGAGCAGTACTTC. Amino acids: CASRGAGGIEQYF.

This chain connects TRBV28 to TRBJ2-7; TRBD2 agrees at 11 bases. Trimming at V came to 3 bases and at J to 3 bases, leaving 4 bases not matched to a gene. This CDR3 comprises 15 residues. Per the germline V gene, CDR1 is MDHEN and CDR2 is SYDVKM. CDR3 loop: CASSFSTSGSYEQYF. CDR3 DNA sequence: TGTGCCAGCAGTTTTAGCACTAGCGGGAGCTACGAGCAGTACTTC. The variable domain in full, with the rest retrieved from reference TRBV28 and TRBJ2-7, is DVKVTQSSRYLVKRTGEKVFLECVQDMDHENMFWYRQDPGLGLRLIYFSYDVKMKEKGDIPEGYSVSREKKERFSLILESASTNQTSMYLCASSFSTSGSYEQYFGPGTRLTVT.

The chain uses TRBV15 and TRBJ2-3; D is possibly TRBD1 (5 bases). CDR1 and CDR2 (germline): LNHNV, YYDKDF (reference sequence). Deletions cut 5 bases from V and 0 bases from J, with 12 bases between. The CDR3 runs to 15 residues. The CDR3 DNA sequence: TGTGCCACCAGCTTGACTGGGGCTAGCACAGATACGCAGTATTTT. The encoded protein is CATSLTGASTDTQYF.

The chain carries TRBV19 and TRBJ2-5, with TRBD1 as a possible D gene (5 bases). The germline gives CDR1 LNHDA, CDR2 SQIVND (reference sequence). Trimming stripped 0 bases from V and 0 bases from J, with 8 bases between. This CDR3 is 15 amino acids long. CDR3 in amino acids: CASSIEAGYQETQYF. In nucleotides, the CDR3 is TGTGCCAGTAGTATAGAGGCAGGGTACCAAGAGACCCAGTACTTC.